This is a list of T cell receptor beta chains from one sample in a study of shared clonotypes between healthy human individuals. Profiled with immunoSEQ multiplex PCR; TCRdb holds only in-frame clones, not every one. The sample shows some 2 million clones, less than 95% of them seen only once. The sequenced sample consisted of naive CD8+ T cells sorted from blood. The receptors derive from a man between 18 and 35 years old in good health. Both conserved end residues are part of each CDR3. Fields, in order: J gene, D gene, clone size, V gene, CDR3 protein, CDR3 DNA. A D gene is named only where the DNA matches it firmly. Clone size is given for some rows only: seen once, a few or many times, or a class if the clone is expanded.

J: TRBJ2-7
D: TRBD1
size: -
V: TRBV4-3
CDR3: CASSQDSTGQYPYEQYF
DNA: TGCGCCAGCAGCCAGGATTCGACAGGGCAATACCCCTACGAGCAGTACTTC

J: TRBJ1-1
D: -
size: -
V: TRBV19
CDR3: CASSSMSAGSQNTEAFF
DNA: TGTGCCAGTAGTAGTATGTCGGCGGGGTCACAGAACACTGAAGCTTTCTTT

J: TRBJ2-1
D: TRBD2
size: -
V: TRBV11-2
CDR3: CASSLHPTSGEQFF
DNA: TGTGCCAGCAGCCTTCACCCGACTAGCGGTGAGCAGTTCTTC

J: TRBJ2-7
D: -
size: -
V: TRBV14
CDR3: CASSQTSDEQYF
DNA: TGTGCCAGCAGCCAAACCAGCGACGAGCAGTACTTC

J: TRBJ1-2
D: -
size: -
V: TRBV30
CDR3: CAWDGTVELGYTF
DNA: TGTGCCTGGGATGGGACGGTGGAACTCGGCTACACCTTC

J: TRBJ2-5
D: TRBD2
size: -
V: TRBV27
CDR3: CASSPLLAGEETQYF
DNA: TGTGCCAGCAGTCCGCTGCTAGCGGGGGAGGAGACCCAGTACTTC

J: TRBJ2-1
D: TRBD2
size: -
V: TRBV9
CDR3: CASSSRRGGDNEQFF
DNA: TGTGCCAGCAGCTCCCGCCGCGGGGGGGACAATGAGCAGTTCTTC

J: TRBJ1-4
D: -
size: -
V: TRBV2
CDR3: CASRDYGGYEKLFF
DNA: TGTGCCAGCAGGGATTACGGGGGATATGAAAAACTGTTTTTT

J: TRBJ1-4
D: TRBD1
size: -
V: TRBV5-6
CDR3: CASSPTGSNEKLFF
DNA: TGTGCCAGCAGCCCGACAGGGTCAAATGAAAAACTGTTTTTT

J: TRBJ1-2
D: TRBD1
size: -
V: TRBV7-9
CDR3: CASTPTGGNYGYTF
DNA: TGTGCCAGCACCCCGACAGGGGGTAACTATGGCTACACCTTC

J: TRBJ1-1
D: -
size: -
V: TRBV4-1
CDR3: CASSQETGLNTEAFF
DNA: TGCGCCAGCAGCCAAGAAACGGGGCTGAACACTGAAGCTTTCTTT

J: TRBJ2-5
D: TRBD2
size: -
V: TRBV11-2
CDR3: CASTHPSGLGETQYF
DNA: TGTGCCAGCACCCATCCTAGCGGCCTGGGGGAGACCCAGTACTTC

J: TRBJ2-5
D: TRBD2
size: once
V: TRBV30
CDR3: CAWNPSSGGATETQYF
DNA: TGTGCCTGGAATCCCTCCAGCGGGGGGGCCACGGAGACCCAGTACTTC

J: TRBJ2-7
D: -
size: -
V: TRBV7-2
CDR3: CASSPGPTGYEQYF
DNA: TGTGCCAGCAGCCCGGGCCCGACTGGCTACGAGCAGTACTTC

J: TRBJ1-2
D: TRBD1
size: -
V: TRBV5-6
CDR3: CASSPGTGTYGYTF
DNA: TGTGCCAGCAGCCCAGGGACAGGGACCTATGGCTACACCTTC

J: TRBJ2-1
D: -
size: -
V: TRBV7-8
CDR3: CASSLTPGRSYNEQFF
DNA: TGTGCCAGCAGCTTAACACCGGGACGGTCCTACAATGAGCAGTTCTTC

J: TRBJ2-1
D: TRBD1
size: -
V: TRBV27
CDR3: CASNDRGDNEQFF
DNA: TGTGCCAGCAACGACAGGGGGGACAATGAGCAGTTCTTC

J: TRBJ2-1
D: -
size: -
V: TRBV6-1
CDR3: CASSEALLEGSYNEQFF
DNA: TGTGCCAGCAGTGAAGCGCTTCTGGAGGGCTCCTACAATGAGCAGTTCTTC

J: TRBJ2-7
D: -
size: -
V: TRBV7-9
CDR3: CASSLIGNHEQYF
DNA: TGTGCCAGCAGCTTAATAGGGAACCACGAGCAGTACTTC

J: TRBJ2-7
D: TRBD2
size: -
V: TRBV5-4
CDR3: CASSPASGDYEQYF
DNA: TGTGCCAGCAGCCCGGCTAGCGGTGACTACGAGCAGTACTTC

J: TRBJ2-3
D: -
size: -
V: TRBV5-6
CDR3: CASSLYHREIAADTQYF
DNA: TGTGCCAGCAGCTTGTACCACAGGGAAATTGCCGCAGATACGCAGTATTTT

J: TRBJ1-3
D: -
size: -
V: TRBV27
CDR3: CASSLVSQAPSGNTIYF
DNA: TGTGCCAGCAGTTTAGTTAGTCAGGCGCCGTCTGGAAACACCATATATTTT

J: TRBJ2-2
D: -
size: -
V: TRBV18
CDR3: CASSPPGAGHTGELFF
DNA: TGTGCCAGCTCACCACCGGGGGCTGGTCACACCGGGGAGCTGTTTTTT

J: TRBJ2-3
D: -
size: -
V: TRBV7-9
CDR3: CASSLVAGDQYF
DNA: TGTGCCAGCAGCTTAGTGGCAGGGGACCAGTATTTT

J: TRBJ2-3
D: TRBD2
size: -
V: TRBV9
CDR3: CASQGLAGGGTDTQYF
DNA: TGTGCCAGCCAGGGACTAGCGGGAGGCGGGACAGATACGCAGTATTTT

J: TRBJ2-1
D: -
size: -
V: TRBV5-1
CDR3: CASSLGTGEGNEQFF
DNA: TGCGCCAGCAGCTTGGGTACAGGGGAGGGCAATGAGCAGTTCTTC

J: TRBJ2-2
D: -
size: -
V: TRBV4-1
CDR3: CASSQISGELFF
DNA: TGCGCCAGCAGTCAAATCTCAGGGGAGCTGTTTTTT

J: TRBJ1-1
D: -
size: -
V: TRBV6-5
CDR3: CASSYSNTNTEAFF
DNA: TGTGCCAGCAGTTACTCGAATACAAACACTGAAGCTTTCTTT

J: TRBJ2-7
D: TRBD1
size: -
V: TRBV6-5
CDR3: CASSYGTGGSYEQYF
DNA: TGTGCCAGCAGTTATGGGACAGGGGGCTCCTACGAGCAGTACTTC

J: TRBJ1-1
D: -
size: -
V: TRBV7-8
CDR3: CASSFGPTNTEAFF
DNA: TGTGCCAGCAGCTTCGGCCCAACGAACACTGAAGCTTTCTTT

J: TRBJ2-7
D: -
size: once
V: TRBV11-2
CDR3: CASSLDASTYEQYF
DNA: TGTGCCAGCAGCTTAGATGCTAGCACCTACGAGCAGTACTTC

J: TRBJ2-3
D: -
size: -
V: TRBV13
CDR3: CASSLSGTDTQYF
DNA: TGTGCCAGCAGCTTGAGCGGGACAGATACGCAGTATTTT

J: TRBJ2-2
D: -
size: -
V: TRBV5-1
CDR3: CASRVGAGELFF
DNA: TGCGCCAGCAGGGTTGGGGCCGGGGAGCTGTTTTTT

J: TRBJ1-1
D: -
size: -
V: TRBV5-6
CDR3: CASNIWEGLEAFF
DNA: TGTGCCAGCAACATATGGGAAGGTCTTGAAGCTTTCTTT

J: TRBJ1-5
D: -
size: -
V: TRBV27
CDR3: CASSSSAGELNQPQHF
DNA: TGTGCCAGCAGTTCGTCGGCAGGAGAACTTAATCAGCCCCAGCATTTT

J: TRBJ1-2
D: -
size: -
V: TRBV10-3
CDR3: CAISESGGRSNYGYTF
DNA: TGTGCCATCAGCGAGTCGGGTGGCAGAAGTAACTATGGCTACACCTTC

J: TRBJ1-3
D: -
size: -
V: TRBV9
CDR3: CASSLAGQGNTIYF
DNA: TGTGCCAGCAGCCTAGCGGGACAAGGAAACACCATATATTTT

J: TRBJ1-1
D: TRBD1
size: -
V: TRBV7-9
CDR3: CASSPGQGVAGFTEAFF
DNA: TGTGCCAGCAGCCCGGGACAGGGGGTGGCGGGGTTCACTGAAGCTTTCTTT

J: TRBJ2-7
D: -
size: -
V: TRBV5-5
CDR3: CASSLDGMSYEQYF
DNA: TGTGCCAGCAGCTTGGACGGGATGTCCTACGAGCAGTACTTC

J: TRBJ1-4
D: -
size: -
V: TRBV9
CDR3: CASGEGTGNEKLFF
DNA: TGTGCCAGCGGGGAGGGGACGGGTAATGAAAAACTGTTTTTT

J: TRBJ2-7
D: TRBD2
size: -
V: TRBV28
CDR3: CASSLGRGGEQYF
DNA: TGTGCCAGCAGTTTGGGTCGGGGGGGAGAGCAGTACTTC

J: TRBJ2-1
D: TRBD2
size: once
V: TRBV7-9
CDR3: CASSLAGTSLLKQFF
DNA: TGTGCCAGCAGCTTAGCCGGGACTAGTTTACTTAAGCAGTTCTTC

J: TRBJ2-7
D: TRBD1
size: -
V: TRBV11-2
CDR3: CASSLEGTDYEQYF
DNA: TGTGCCAGCAGCTTAGAGGGGACAGACTACGAGCAGTACTTC

J: TRBJ2-7
D: TRBD1
size: -
V: TRBV27
CDR3: CASSLSTGDLSYEQYF
DNA: TGTGCCAGCAGTTTATCGACAGGGGACCTCTCCTACGAGCAGTACTTC

J: TRBJ2-1
D: TRBD2
size: -
V: TRBV6-1
CDR3: CASRGGLAGWDEQFF
DNA: TGTGCCAGCAGGGGGGGACTAGCGGGTTGGGATGAGCAGTTCTTC

J: TRBJ2-7
D: -
size: -
V: TRBV30
CDR3: CAWSVRGAGFEQYF
DNA: TGTGCCTGGAGTGTACGGGGGGCCGGATTCGAGCAGTACTTC

J: TRBJ2-5
D: -
size: -
V: TRBV4-2
CDR3: CASSQDYPGVRETQYF
DNA: TGTGCCAGCAGCCAAGATTATCCGGGGGTCCGCGAGACCCAGTACTTC

J: TRBJ1-1
D: -
size: -
V: TRBV7-9
CDR3: CASSFLEGDTEAFF
DNA: TGTGCCAGCAGCTTCCTGGAGGGGGACACTGAAGCTTTCTTT

J: TRBJ2-7
D: TRBD2
size: -
V: TRBV7-2
CDR3: CASSLGLANEQYF
DNA: TGTGCCAGCAGCTTGGGACTAGCAAATGAGCAGTACTTC

J: TRBJ2-7
D: -
size: -
V: TRBV27
CDR3: CASSFQGGSYEQYF
DNA: TGTGCCAGCAGTTTTCAGGGAGGCTCCTACGAGCAGTACTTC

J: TRBJ2-3
D: TRBD2
size: -
V: TRBV7-9
CDR3: CASSLGREGKSTDTQYF
DNA: TGTGCCAGCAGCTTGGGACGGGAGGGGAAGAGCACAGATACGCAGTATTTT

J: TRBJ1-5
D: TRBD1
size: -
V: TRBV27
CDR3: CASGQANQPQHF
DNA: TGTGCCAGTGGACAGGCGAATCAGCCCCAGCATTTT

J: TRBJ2-2
D: -
size: -
V: TRBV5-6
CDR3: CASSLEYRAGELFF
DNA: TGTGCCAGCAGCTTGGAGTATCGAGCCGGGGAGCTGTTTTTT

J: TRBJ2-4
D: TRBD2
size: -
V: TRBV2
CDR3: CASSGLAGAKNIQYF
DNA: TGTGCCAGCAGTGGGCTAGCGGGAGCCAAAAACATTCAGTACTTC

J: TRBJ1-5
D: TRBD1
size: -
V: TRBV28
CDR3: CASSPRDRGNQPQHF
DNA: TGTGCCAGCAGTCCAAGGGACAGGGGCAATCAGCCCCAGCATTTT

J: TRBJ2-7
D: -
size: -
V: TRBV5-5
CDR3: CASSFDRMFYEQYF
DNA: TGTGCCAGCAGCTTCGACAGGATGTTCTACGAGCAGTACTTC

J: TRBJ1-2
D: -
size: -
V: TRBV6-5
CDR3: CASSYGAGWYGYTF
DNA: TGTGCCAGCAGTTACGGGGCAGGCTGGTATGGCTACACCTTC

J: TRBJ1-2
D: TRBD1
size: -
V: TRBV9
CDR3: CASSVRDRGTDYGYTF
DNA: TGTGCCAGCAGCGTAAGGGACAGGGGAACGGACTATGGCTACACCTTC

J: TRBJ1-5
D: -
size: -
V: TRBV27
CDR3: CASSLLGVSGNQPQHF
DNA: TGTGCCAGCAGTTTATTGGGCGTTTCGGGCAATCAGCCCCAGCATTTT